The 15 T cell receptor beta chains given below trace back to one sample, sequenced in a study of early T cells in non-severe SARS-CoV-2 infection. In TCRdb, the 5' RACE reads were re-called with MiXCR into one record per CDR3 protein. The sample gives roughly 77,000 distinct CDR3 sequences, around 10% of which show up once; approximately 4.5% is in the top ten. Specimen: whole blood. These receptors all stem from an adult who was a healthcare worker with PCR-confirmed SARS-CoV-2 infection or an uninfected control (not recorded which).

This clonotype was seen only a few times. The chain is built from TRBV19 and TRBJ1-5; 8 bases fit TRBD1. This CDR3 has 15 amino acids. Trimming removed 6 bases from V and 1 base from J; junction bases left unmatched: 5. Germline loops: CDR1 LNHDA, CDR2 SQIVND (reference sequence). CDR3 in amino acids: CASRTWTGSNQPQHF. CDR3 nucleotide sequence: TGTGCCAGTAGGACCTGGACAGGGAGCAATCAGCCCCAGCATTTT.

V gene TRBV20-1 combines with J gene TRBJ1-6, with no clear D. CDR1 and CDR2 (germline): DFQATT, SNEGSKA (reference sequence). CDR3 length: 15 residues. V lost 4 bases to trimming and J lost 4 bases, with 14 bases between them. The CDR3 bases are TGCAGTGCTACTGAGCTACTTTGGTATAATTCACCCCTCCACTTT. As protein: CSATELLWYNSPLHF.

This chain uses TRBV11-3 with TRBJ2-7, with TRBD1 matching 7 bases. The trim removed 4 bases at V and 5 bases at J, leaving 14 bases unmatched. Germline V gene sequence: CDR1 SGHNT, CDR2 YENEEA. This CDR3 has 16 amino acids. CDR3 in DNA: TGTGCCAGCAGCTCCTACACAGGGGCGCCCTTCGACGAGCAGTACTTC. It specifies CASSSYTGAPFDEQYF.

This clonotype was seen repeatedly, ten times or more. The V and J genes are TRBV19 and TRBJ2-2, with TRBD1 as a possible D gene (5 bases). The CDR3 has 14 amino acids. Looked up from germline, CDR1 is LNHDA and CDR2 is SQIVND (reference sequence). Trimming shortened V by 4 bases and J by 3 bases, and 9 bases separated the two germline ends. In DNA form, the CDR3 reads TGTGCCAGTAGTACCAAGACAGACACCGGGGAGCTGTTTTTT. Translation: CASSTKTDTGELFF.

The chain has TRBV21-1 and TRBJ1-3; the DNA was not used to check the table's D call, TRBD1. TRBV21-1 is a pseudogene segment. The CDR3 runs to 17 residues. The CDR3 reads CASSKGGQRGSGNTIYF. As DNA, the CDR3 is TGTGCCAGCAGCAAAGGGGGACAGCGAGGCTCTGGAAACACCATATATTTT.

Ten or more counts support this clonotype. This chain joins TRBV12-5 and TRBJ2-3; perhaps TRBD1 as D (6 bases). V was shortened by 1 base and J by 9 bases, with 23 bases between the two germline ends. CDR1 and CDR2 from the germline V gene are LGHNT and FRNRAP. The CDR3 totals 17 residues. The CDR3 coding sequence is TGTGCTAGTGGTTTGGGCCAGGGGCCCTCTGCTACTCGGACGCAGTATTTT. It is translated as CASGLGQGPSATRTQYF. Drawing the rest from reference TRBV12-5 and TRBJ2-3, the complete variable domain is DARVTQTPRHKVTEMGQEVTMRCQPILGHNTVFWYRQTMMQGLELLAYFRNRAPLDDSGMPKDRFSAEMPDATLATLKIQPSEPRDSAVYFCASGLGQGPSATRTQYFGPGTRLTVL.

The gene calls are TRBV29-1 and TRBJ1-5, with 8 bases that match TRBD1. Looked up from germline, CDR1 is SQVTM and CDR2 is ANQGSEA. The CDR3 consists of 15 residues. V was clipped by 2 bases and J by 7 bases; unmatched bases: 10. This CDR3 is CSVERPGQESQPQHF. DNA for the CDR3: TGCAGCGTTGAACGCCCGGGACAGGAAAGCCAGCCCCAGCATTTT.

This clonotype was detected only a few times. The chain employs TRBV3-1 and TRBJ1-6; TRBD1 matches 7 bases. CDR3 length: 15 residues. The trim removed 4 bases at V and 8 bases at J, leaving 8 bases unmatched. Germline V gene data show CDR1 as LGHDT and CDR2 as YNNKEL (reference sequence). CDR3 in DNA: TGTGCCAGCAGCCCCCGCAGGGGGGCTGATTCACCCCTCCACTTT. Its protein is CASSPRRGADSPLHF.

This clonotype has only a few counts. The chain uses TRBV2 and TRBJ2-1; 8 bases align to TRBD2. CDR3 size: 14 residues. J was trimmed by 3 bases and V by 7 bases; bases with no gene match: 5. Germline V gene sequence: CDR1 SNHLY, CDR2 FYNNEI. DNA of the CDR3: TGTGCCAGCAACGGGGGGGTTGGCTACAATGAGCAGTTCTTC. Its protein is CASNGGVGYNEQFF. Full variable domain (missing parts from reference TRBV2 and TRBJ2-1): EPEVTQTPSHQVTQMGQEVILRCVPISNHLYFYWYRQILGQKVEFLVSFYNNEISEKSEIFDDQFSVERPDGSNFTLKIRSTKLEDSAMYFCASNGGVGYNEQFFGPGTRLTVL.

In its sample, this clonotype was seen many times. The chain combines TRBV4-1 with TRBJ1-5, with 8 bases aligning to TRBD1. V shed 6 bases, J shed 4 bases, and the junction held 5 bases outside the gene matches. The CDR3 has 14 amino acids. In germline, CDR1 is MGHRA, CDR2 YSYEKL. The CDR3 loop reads CASRRTGFNQPQHF. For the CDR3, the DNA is TGCGCCAGCAGGCGGACAGGGTTTAATCAGCCCCAGCATTTT.

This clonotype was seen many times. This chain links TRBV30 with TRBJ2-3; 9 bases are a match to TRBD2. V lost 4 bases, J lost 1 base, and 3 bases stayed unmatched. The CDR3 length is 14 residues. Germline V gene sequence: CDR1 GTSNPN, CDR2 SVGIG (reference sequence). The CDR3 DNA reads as TGTGCCTGGAAAGTAGCGGGGGGCACAGATACGCAGTATTTT. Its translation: CAWKVAGGTDTQYF.

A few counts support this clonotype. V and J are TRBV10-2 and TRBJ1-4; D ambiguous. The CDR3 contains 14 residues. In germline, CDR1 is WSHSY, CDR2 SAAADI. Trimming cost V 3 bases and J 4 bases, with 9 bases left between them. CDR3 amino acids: CASSDGRINEKLFF. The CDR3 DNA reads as TGCGCCAGCAGTGACGGGCGGATTAATGAAAAACTGTTTTTT.

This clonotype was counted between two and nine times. CDR3 sequence (DNA): TGTGCCAGCAGTCTGACAGGGGGATCCTACGAGCAGTACTTC. Translating it yields CASSLTGGSYEQYF. The V gene is TRBV6-1, the J gene TRBJ2-7; 9 nucleotides align to TRBD1. The CDR3 consists of 14 residues. Germline V gene data show CDR1 as MNHNS and CDR2 as SASEGT. The junction had 3 bases not matched to a gene; V was cut back by 5 bases and J by 1 base.

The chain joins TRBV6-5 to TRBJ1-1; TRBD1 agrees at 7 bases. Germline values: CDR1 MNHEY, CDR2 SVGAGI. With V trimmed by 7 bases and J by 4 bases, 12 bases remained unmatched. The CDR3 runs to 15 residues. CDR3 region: CASIVRGEVSTEAFF. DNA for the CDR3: TGTGCCAGCATTGTCAGGGGGGAAGTGAGCACTGAAGCTTTCTTT.

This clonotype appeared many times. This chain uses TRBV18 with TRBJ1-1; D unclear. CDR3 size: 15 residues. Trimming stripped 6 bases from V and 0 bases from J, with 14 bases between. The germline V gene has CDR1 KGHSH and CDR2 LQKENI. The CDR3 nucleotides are TGTGCCAGCTCCTCCGGACGGGGAATGAACACTGAAGCTTTCTTT. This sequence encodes CASSSGRGMNTEAFF.